This T cell receptor beta chain was identified during a study of shared clonotypes between healthy human individuals. Germline loops: CDR1 SGHDT, CDR2 YYEEEE. V shed 4 bases and J shed 6 bases, with 11 bases lying between them. There are 13 residues in the CDR3. On sorted subsets, replicate PCRs used about 200 ng DNA, or 31,000 or so T cell genomes. Study processing details: Filtering differed since immunoSEQ provided only junctions, with no quality scores. Assay used: immunoSEQ multiplex PCR; TCRdb lists only in-frame clones, some missing. The D gene and trimming were derived from the DNA, and the V and J assignments and clone size from that table. Here the sample spans over 850,000 clones, 75% to 85% being singletons. The sample holds many counts of this clone. Splitting of CD4+ cells produced CD45RA+ naive and CD45RA-negative memory subsets.

Sequencing was carried out using memory CD4+ T cells from PBMCs. Subset: CD45RA-negative fraction. The rearrangement links TRBV5-6 to TRBJ2-1; D remains unclear. The origin of this receptor is a man between 18 and 35 years old in good health. Some clones in this sample may be carry-over from other donors' samples. DNA of the CDR3: TGTGCCAGCAGCCCCCGGGCATTCAATGAGCAGTTCTTC. It specifies CASSPRAFNEQFF.